Sequencing of this TCR beta chain was carried out in a study of T-cell reconstitution after alpha-beta-depleted transplantation in children. CDR1 is SGHVS and CDR2 is FQNEAQ in the germline V gene. V lost 2 bases, J lost 0 bases, and 4 bases stayed unmatched. The length of the CDR3 is 15 residues. This clonotype was seen ten or more times. The antigen remains undetermined. Study results and caveats: Several hundred expanded graft clones reportedly gave rise to the alpha-beta T cells present about two months after transplant. Newly produced T cells mostly accounted for T-cell counts and diversity one year post-transplant. For some patients, TCRbeta diversity was high at day 60 because of recipient T cells and thymic progenitors that survived.

A TCRbeta library incorporating unique molecular identifiers was prepared. TCRdb fed the PCR reads into MiXCR, producing one record per CDR3 protein. The sample lists approximately 500,000 distinct CDR3 sequences, about 10% occurring once. The sample consisted of PBMCs, taken before TCRalphabeta/CD19-depleted stem cell transplant. This chain joins TRBV7-8 and TRBJ2-7; 7 nucleotides agree with TRBD2. This receptor was identified in a child aged 2 to 9 with inherited bone marrow failure, due to receive a stem cell transplant. The DNA of the CDR3 is TGTGCCAGCAGCTTAAGACTAGCAATCTCCTACGAGCAGTACTTC. Translating gives CASSLRLAISYEQYF.